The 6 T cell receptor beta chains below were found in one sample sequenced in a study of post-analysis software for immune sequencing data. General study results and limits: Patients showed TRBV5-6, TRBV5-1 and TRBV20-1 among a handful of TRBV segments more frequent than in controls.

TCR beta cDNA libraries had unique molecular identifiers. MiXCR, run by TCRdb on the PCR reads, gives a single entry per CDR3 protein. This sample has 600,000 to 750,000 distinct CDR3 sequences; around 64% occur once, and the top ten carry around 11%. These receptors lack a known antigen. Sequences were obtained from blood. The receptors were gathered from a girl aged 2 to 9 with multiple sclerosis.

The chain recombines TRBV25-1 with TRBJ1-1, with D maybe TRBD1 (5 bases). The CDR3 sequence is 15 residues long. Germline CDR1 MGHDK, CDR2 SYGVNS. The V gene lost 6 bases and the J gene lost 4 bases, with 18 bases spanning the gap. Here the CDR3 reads CASSVGRTQGTEAFF. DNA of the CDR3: TGTGCCAGCAGCGTGGGTCGGACTCAGGGCACTGAAGCTTTCTTT.

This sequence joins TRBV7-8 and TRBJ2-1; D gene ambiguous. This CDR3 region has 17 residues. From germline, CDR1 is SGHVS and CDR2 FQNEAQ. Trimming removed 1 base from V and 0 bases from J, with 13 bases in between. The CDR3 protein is CASSLGPEGYSYNEQFF. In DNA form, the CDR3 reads TGTGCCAGCAGCTTAGGCCCGGAAGGTTACTCCTACAATGAGCAGTTCTTC.

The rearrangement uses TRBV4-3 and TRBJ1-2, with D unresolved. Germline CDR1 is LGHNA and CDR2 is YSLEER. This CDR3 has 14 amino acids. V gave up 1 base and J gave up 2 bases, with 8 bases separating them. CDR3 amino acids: CASSQVSANYGYTF. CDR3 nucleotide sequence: TGCGCCAGCAGCCAAGTGTCGGCCAACTATGGCTACACCTTC.

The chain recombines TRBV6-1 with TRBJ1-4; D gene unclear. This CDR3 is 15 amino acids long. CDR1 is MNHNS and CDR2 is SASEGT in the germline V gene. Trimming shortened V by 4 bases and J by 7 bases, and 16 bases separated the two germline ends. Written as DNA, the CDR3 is TGTGCCAGCAGTGCGTACCATCCTAAGGGTGAAAAACTGTTTTTT. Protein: CASSAYHPKGEKLFF.

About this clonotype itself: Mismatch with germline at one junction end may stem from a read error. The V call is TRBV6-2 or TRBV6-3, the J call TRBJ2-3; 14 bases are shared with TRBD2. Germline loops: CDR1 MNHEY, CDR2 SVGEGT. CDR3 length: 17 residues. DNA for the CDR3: TGTGCCAGCAGTTCTCACAGGACTAGCGGGGGGACAGGTACGCAGTATTTT. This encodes CASSSHRTSGGTGTQYF.

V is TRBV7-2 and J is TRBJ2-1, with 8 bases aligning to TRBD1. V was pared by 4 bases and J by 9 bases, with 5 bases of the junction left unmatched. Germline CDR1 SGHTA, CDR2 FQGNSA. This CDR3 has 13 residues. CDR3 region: CASSSFRGPEQFF. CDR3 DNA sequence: TGTGCCAGCAGCTCGTTCAGGGGGCCTGAGCAGTTCTTC.